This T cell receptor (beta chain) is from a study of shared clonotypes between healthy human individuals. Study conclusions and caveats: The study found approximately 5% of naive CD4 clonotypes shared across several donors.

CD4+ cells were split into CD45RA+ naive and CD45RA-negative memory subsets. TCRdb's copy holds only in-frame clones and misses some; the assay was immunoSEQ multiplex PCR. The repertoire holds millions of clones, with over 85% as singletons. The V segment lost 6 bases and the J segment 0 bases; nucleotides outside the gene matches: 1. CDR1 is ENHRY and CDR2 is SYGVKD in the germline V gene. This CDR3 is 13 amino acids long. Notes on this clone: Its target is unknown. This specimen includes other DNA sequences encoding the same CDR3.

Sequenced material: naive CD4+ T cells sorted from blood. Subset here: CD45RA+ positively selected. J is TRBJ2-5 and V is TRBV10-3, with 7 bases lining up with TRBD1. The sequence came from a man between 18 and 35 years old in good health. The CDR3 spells CAISGTDQETQYF. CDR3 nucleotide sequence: TGTGCCATCAGCGGGACAGACCAAGAGACCCAGTACTTC.